This T cell receptor beta chain was profiled in a study of blood T cell repertoires in COVID-19. V lost 2 bases and J 6 bases, leaving 18 bases between the germline ends. The CDR3 spans 16 residues. Germline V gives CDR1 SNHLY, CDR2 FYNNEI. Profiled with immunoSEQ multiplex PCR; TCRdb holds only in-frame clones, not every one. The table has some 260,000 clones, approximately 88% seen once. The V and J genes are TRBV2 and TRBJ2-3, with a possible D match to TRBD1 (5 bases). The material sequenced was peripheral blood. This sequence originates from a woman aged 70-85 years with COVID-19, enrolled during active disease. The CDR3 nucleotides read TGTGCCAGCAGTGAACGGCCAGGGTCCTCAGGGGATACGCAGTATTTT. The encoded protein is CASSERPGSSGDTQYF.